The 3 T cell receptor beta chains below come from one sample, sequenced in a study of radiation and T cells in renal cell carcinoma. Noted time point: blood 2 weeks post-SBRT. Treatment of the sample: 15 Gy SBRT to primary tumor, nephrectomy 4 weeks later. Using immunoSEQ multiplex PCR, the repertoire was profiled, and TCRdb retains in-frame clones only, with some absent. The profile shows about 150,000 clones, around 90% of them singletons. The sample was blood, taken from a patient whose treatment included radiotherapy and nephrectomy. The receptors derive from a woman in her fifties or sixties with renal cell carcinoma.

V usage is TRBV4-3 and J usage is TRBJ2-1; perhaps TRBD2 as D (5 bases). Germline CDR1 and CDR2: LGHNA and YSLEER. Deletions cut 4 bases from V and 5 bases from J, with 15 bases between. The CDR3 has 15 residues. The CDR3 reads CASSLEHLGDNEQFF. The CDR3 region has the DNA TGCGCCAGCAGCCTTGAACACCTGGGAGACAATGAGCAGTTCTTC.

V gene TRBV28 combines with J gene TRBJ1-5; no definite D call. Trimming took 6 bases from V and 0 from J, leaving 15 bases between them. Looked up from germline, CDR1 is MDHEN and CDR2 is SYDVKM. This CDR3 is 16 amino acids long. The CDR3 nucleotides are TGTGCCAGCAGCGACCTCGGCATCTATAGCAATCAGCCCCAGCATTTT. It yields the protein CASSDLGIYSNQPQHF.

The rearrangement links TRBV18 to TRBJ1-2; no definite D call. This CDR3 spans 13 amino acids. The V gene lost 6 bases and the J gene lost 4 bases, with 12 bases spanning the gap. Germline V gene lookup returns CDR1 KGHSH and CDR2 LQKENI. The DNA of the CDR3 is TGTGCCAGCTCCCCTACACAGTTCTATGGCTACACCTTC. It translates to CASSPTQFYGYTF.